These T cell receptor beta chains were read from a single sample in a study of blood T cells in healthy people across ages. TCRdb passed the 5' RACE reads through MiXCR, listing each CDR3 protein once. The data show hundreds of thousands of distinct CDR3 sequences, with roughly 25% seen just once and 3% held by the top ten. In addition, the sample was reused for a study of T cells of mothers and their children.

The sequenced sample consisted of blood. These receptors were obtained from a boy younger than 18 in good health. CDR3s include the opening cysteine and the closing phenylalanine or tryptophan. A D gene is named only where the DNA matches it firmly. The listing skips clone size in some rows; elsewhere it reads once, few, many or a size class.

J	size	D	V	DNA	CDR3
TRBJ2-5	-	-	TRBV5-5	TGTGCCAGCAGCTTGGTGGCGGGAATCCCGGAGACCCAGTACTTC	CASSLVAGIPETQYF
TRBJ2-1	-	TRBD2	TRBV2	TGTGCCAGCAGGGGACGGCTAGCGGGGTACAATGAGCAGTTCTTC	CASRGRLAGYNEQFF
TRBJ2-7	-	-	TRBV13	TGTGCCAGCAGCTTTGGACAGAGACAATGGGGGCAGTACTTC	CASSFGQRQWGQYF
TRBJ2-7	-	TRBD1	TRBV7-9	TGTGCCAGCAGCTGGGGGACAGGGTCCCACGAGCAGTACTTC	CASSWGTGSHEQYF
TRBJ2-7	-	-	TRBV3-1	TGTGCCAGCAGCCAGCAAGGCGGCCACTACGAGTGGTACTTC	CASSQQGGHYEWYF
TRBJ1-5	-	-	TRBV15	TGTGCCACCAGCAGAGATTACAGCGGCAATCAGCCCCAGCATTTT	CATSRDYSGNQPQHF
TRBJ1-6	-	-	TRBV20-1	TGCAGTGATAGAGATAGGCAGAAGGCCCCCCTCCACTTT	CSDRDRQKAPLHF
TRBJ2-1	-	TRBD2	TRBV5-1	TGCGCCAGCAGCTTGGGACTAGCGGGGCCTACCGGAGAGCAGTTCTTC	CASSLGLAGPTGEQFF
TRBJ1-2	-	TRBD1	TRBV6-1	TGTGCCAGCAGCAGGGGGACAGGGCCTTCCCTCCCCCTTAACTATGGCTACACCTTC	CASSRGTGPSLPLNYGYTF
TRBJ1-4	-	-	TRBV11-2	TGTGCCAGCAGCGTCCGGCATACTAATGAAAAACTGTTTTTT	CASSVRHTNEKLFF
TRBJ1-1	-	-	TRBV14	TGTGCCAGCAGCCAAGATTACCGTGGGTCTTGGGCTTTCTTT	CASSQDYRGSWAFF
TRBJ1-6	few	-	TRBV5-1	TGCGCCAGCAGCTTGTTCAGTTCGAATTCACCCCTCCACTTT	CASSLFSSNSPLHF
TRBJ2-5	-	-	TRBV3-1	TGTGCCAGCAGCGGAACCTCGGAGACCCAGTACTTC	CASSGTSETQYF
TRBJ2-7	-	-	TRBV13	TGTGCCAGCAGCTTAGTGCCCTCCAGCCTTTACGAGCAGTACTTC	CASSLVPSSLYEQYF
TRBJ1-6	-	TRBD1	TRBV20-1	TGCAGTGCTAGGACAGGGGGCGGTAATTCACCCCTCCACTTT	CSARTGGGNSPLHF
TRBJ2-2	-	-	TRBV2	TGTGCCAGCAGAGCGACCGGGGAGCTGTTTTTT	CASRATGELFF